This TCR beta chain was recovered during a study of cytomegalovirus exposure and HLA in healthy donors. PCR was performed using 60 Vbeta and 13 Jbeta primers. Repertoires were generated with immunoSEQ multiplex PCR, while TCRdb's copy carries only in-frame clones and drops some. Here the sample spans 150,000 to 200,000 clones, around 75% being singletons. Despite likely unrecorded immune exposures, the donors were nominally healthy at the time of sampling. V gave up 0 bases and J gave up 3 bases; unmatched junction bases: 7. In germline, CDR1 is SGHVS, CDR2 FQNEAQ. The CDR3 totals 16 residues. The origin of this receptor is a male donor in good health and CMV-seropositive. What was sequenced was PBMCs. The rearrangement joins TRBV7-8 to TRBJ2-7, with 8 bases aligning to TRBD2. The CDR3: CASSLALSGDFYEQYF. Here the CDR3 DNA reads TGTGCCAGCAGCTTAGCGCTTAGCGGGGACTTCTACGAGCAGTACTTC.